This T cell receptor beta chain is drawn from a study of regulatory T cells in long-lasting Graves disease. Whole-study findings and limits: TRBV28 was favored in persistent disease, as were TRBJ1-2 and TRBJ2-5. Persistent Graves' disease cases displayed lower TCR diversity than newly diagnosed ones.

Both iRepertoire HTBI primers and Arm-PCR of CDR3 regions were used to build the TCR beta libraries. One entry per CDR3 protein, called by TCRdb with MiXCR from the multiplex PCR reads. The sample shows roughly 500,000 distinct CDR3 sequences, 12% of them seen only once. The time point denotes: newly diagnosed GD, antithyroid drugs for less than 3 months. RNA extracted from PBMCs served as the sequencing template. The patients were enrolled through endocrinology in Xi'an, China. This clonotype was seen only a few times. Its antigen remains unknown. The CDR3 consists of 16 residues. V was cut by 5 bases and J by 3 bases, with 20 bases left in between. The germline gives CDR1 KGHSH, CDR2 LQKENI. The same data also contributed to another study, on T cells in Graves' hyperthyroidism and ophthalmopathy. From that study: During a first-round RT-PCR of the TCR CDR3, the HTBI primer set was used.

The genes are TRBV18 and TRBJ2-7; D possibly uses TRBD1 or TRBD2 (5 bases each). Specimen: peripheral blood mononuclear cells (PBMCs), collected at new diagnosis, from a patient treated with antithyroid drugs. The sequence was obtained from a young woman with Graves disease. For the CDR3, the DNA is TGTGCCAGCTCAGCTAACTTGCCGGGACCAGACTACGAGCAGTACTTC. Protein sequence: CASSANLPGPDYEQYF.